The following is a T cell receptor beta chain sequence with its context. It has no known antigen specificity. HCMV serostatus was determined by detecting HCMV-specific IgG in serum with a commercial ELISA kit. Ficoll density gradient centrifugation was used to isolate peripheral blood mononuclear cells from blood. This entry belongs to a study of T cells expressing NK-cell markers (dated by TCRdb to 2018 to 2020). At the level of the whole study: In sorted CD3+CD56+NKG2C+, CD3+CD56+NKG2C- and CD3+CD56-NKG2C+ T-cell subsets from 7 to 9 donors, TCR beta-chain repertoires were profiled. Of the eight sequenced donors, seven were found to be HCMV-seropositive and one was found to be HCMV-seronegative. Randomly selected healthy volunteers, three men and five women, were used as the eight sequenced donors. Libraries were sequenced as 2 x 150 bp reads on Illumina HiSeq 2000/2500, MiSeq or NextSeq. Overall study outcomes, separate from this receptor: Whether the expanded NKG2C-expressing T cell clones were specific for HCMV antigens remained unclear. In several donors, the dominant CD3+CD56+NKG2C+ clonotypes were among the top 10 CD8+ clonotypes and accounted for about 1.0-7.5% of CD8+ T cells. Those dominant clonotypes were again the most abundant among CD3+CD56-NKG2C+ cells in a handful of donors, at roughly 25-60.1%.

Sequenced using an Illumina HiSeq 2000. The TCR beta cDNA libraries were made using 5'RACE template switching, a step that added both a universal primer site and unique molecular identifiers. cDNA synthesis was primed from the TCR beta constant segment and was followed by two successive PCR amplification steps. Turning to the authors' computational methods: MIGEC handled demultiplexing of the reads and grouping by UMI, while MiTCR was used to assemble and quantify clonotypes. To exclude erroneous sequences, only TCR cDNA sequences supported by at least two reads were retained. Downstream repertoire analysis used the tcR package, and clonotypes were matched across fractions by CDR3 nucleotide sequence plus V segment. VDJmatch was used to annotate antigen specificity against VDJdb, with one amino acid substitution in CDR3 permitted. TCRdb reprocessed the reads, reporting each CDR3 protein sequence once and no DNA. The V and J calls and clone size come from TCRdb's table, not from the authors' own analysis. This sample's records show approximately 420,000 distinct CDR3 sequences. About 11% of the sample rests with the top ten.

Material for sequencing was blood T cells: a sorted CD56 or NKG2C T cell subset, CD4+ or CD8+ T cells, or bulk PBMC T cells (not recorded which). The sequence was collected from a woman in her 50s in good health. Donor details come from another sample of the same person, matched by shared clones.

Here the CDR3 is given as CASSLNSGEQFF. Recombination connected TRBV5-1 to TRBJ2-1. The germline V gene supplies CDR1 SGHRS and CDR2 YFSETQ. The CDR3, cysteine through phenylalanine, is 12 amino acids long. No DNA is given.